The clone carrying this T cell receptor (delta chain) was counted a few times. The sample originates from a study of gamma-delta T cells after stem cell transplantation. TCRdb reprocessed the RT-PCR reads through CATT. The sample includes more than 2,000 delta-chain clones, around a third of them seen just once. The V end was cut by 3 bases, the J end by 1 base, with 20 bases between. Germline CDR1 GEAIGNYY, CDR2 EKD. CDR3 length equals 17 residues. What was sequenced was gamma-delta T cells. This TCR was sampled from a human donor. It is not recorded whose cells these are; they may come from a transplant donor. The rearrangement uses TRDV2 and TRDJ1, with D possibly matching TRDD3 (5 bases). Here the CDR3 reads CACDPIGRGPITDKLIF. The CDR3 bases are TGTGCCTGTGACCCGATCGGCCGGGGACCTATCACCGATAAACTCATCTTT.